The clone carrying this T cell receptor beta chain was recorded many times. Its antigen is as yet unknown. The source of the sample is a study of T-cell reconstitution after alpha-beta-depleted transplantation in children. Study observations and caveats: Fresh T-cell production supplied most of the T-cell counts and diversity seen one year after transplant. The study reportedly traced alpha-beta T cells about two months after transplant to several hundred expanded graft clones. Surviving recipient T cells and thymic progenitors underlay high day-60 TCRbeta diversity in some patients.

Germline CDR1 DFQATT, CDR2 SNEGSKA (reference sequence). The CDR3 covers 15 residues. Trimming pared 1 base from V and 0 bases from J, leaving 7 bases between. Researchers prepared the TCRbeta library using unique molecular identifiers, the study reports. TCRdb passed the PCR reads through MiXCR, listing each CDR3 protein once. The sample has fewer than 1 million distinct CDR3 sequences, less than 20% seen once. The sequences come from PBMCs, mostly from graft donor cells, collected 360 days after TCRalphabeta/CD19-depleted stem cell transplant. The chain joins TRBV20-1 to TRBJ1-6; a weak D match, TRBD1 (6 bases). The clonotype was recovered from a male patient between 5 and 17 years old who had a stem cell transplant for acute lymphoblastic leukemia, so the T cells may come from the graft donor. DNA for the CDR3: TGCAGTGCTAGAGGGGACACCTCCTATAATTCACCCCTCCACTTT. Translating it yields CSARGDTSYNSPLHF.